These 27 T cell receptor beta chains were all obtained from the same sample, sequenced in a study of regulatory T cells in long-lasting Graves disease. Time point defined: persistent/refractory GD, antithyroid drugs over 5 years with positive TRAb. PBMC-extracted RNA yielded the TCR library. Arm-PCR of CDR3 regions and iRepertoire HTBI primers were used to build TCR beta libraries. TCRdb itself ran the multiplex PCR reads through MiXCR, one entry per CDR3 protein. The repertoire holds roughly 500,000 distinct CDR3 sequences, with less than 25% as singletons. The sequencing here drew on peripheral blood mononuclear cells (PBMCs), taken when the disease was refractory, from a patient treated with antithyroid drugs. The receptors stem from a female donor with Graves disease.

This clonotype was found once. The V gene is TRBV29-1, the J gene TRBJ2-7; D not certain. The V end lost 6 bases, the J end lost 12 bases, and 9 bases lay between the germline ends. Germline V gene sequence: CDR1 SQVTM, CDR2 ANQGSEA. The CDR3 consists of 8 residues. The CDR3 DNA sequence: TGCAGCGTAGGGAATTTGTACTTC. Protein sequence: CSVGNLYF.

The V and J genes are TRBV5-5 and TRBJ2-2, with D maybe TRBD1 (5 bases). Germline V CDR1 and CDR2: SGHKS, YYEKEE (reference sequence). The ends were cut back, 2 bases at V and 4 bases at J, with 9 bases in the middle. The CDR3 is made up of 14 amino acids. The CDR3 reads CASSLGHFTGELFF. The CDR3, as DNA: TGTGCCAGCAGCTTAGGACACTTCACCGGGGAGCTGTTTTTT. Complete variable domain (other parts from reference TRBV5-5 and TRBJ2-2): DAGVTQSPTHLIKTRGQQVTLRCSPISGHKSVSWYQQVLGQGPQFIFQYYEKEERGRGNFPDRFSARQFPNYSSELNVNALLLGDSALYLCASSLGHFTGELFFGEGSRLTVL.

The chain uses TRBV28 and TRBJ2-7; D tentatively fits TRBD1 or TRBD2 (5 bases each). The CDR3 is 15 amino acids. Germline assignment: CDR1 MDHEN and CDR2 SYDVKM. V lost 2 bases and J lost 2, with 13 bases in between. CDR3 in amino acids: CASSLEATGPYEQYF. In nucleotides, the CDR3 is TGTGCCAGCAGTTTAGAGGCGACGGGGCCCTACGAGCAGTACTTC.

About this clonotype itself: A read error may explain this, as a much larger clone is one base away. The CDR3 sequence is CASSEDGLNTEAFF. The CDR3 nucleotides are TGTGCCAGCAGTGAAGACGGGCTGAACACTGAAGCTTTCTTT. The V and J genes are TRBV6-1 and TRBJ1-1; D gene unclear. The CDR3 is 14 amino acids. The V gene lost 1 base and the J gene lost 0 bases, with 6 bases spanning the gap. Germline-derived CDR1 and CDR2 are MNHNS and SASEGT.

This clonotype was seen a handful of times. The CDR3: CASASFSNQPQHF. The CDR3 coding sequence is TGTGCCAGCGCGTCCTTTAGCAATCAGCCCCAGCATTTT. This chain connects TRBV10-3 to TRBJ1-5; no clear D gene. Between the trimmed V and J ends, which lost 10 bases and 0 bases, there was a span of 10 bases. The CDR3 loop spans 13 amino acids. Germline CDR1 ENHRY, CDR2 SYGVKD.

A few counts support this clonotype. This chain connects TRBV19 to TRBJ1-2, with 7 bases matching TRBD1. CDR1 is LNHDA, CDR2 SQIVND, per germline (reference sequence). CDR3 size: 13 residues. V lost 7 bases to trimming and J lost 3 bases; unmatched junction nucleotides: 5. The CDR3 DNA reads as TGTGCCAGTACAGAGGGACAGCACTATGGCTACACCTTC. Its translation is CASTEGQHYGYTF.

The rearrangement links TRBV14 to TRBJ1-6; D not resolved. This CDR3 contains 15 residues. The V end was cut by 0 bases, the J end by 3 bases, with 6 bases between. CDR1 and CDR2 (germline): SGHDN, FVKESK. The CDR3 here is CASSQDSFYNSPLHF. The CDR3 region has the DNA TGTGCCAGCAGCCAAGACAGCTTCTATAATTCACCCCTCCACTTT.

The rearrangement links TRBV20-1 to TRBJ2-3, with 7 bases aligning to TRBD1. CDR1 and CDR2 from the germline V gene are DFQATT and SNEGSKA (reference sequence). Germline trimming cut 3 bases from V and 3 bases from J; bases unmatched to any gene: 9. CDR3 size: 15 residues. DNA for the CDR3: TGCAGTGCTAGGGTCGTGCAGGGGGAGACAGATACGCAGTATTTT. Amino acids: CSARVVQGETDTQYF.

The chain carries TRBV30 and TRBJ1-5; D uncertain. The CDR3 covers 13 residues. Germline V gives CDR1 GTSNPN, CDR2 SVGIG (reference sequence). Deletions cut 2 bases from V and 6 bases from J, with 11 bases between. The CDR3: CAWSSGLAQPQHF. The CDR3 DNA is TGTGCCTGGAGTTCCGGTTTGGCTCAGCCCCAGCATTTT. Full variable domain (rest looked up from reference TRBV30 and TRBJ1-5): SQTIHQWPATLVQPVGSPLSLECTVEGTSNPNLYWYRQAAGRGLQLLFYSVGIGQISSEVPQNLSASRPQDRQFILSSKKLLLSDSGFYLCAWSSGLAQPQHFGDGTRLSIL.

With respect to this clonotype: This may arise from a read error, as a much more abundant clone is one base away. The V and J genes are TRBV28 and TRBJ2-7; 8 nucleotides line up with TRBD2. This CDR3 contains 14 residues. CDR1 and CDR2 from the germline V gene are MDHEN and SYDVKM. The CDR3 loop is CASSIGGRINEQCF. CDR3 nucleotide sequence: TGTGCCAGCAGTATTGGCGGGAGGATTAACGAGCAGTGCTTC.

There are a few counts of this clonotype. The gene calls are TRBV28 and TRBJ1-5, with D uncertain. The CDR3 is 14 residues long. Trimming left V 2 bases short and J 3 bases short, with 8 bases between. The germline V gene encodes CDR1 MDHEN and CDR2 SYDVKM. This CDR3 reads CASSLTPINQPQHF. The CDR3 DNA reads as TGTGCCAGCAGTTTAACTCCGATCAATCAGCCCCAGCATTTT.

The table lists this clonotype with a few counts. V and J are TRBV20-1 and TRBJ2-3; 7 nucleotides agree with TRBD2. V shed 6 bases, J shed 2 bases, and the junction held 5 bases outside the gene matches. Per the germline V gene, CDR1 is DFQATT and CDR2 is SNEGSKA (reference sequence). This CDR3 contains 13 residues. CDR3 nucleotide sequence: TGCAGTGCCGTAAGCGGGACCACAGATACGCAGTATTTT. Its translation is CSAVSGTTDTQYF.

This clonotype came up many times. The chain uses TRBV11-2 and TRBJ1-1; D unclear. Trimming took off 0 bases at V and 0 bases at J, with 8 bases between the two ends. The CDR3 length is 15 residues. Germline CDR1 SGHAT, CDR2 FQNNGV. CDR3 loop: CASSLESIMNTEAFF. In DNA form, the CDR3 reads TGTGCCAGCAGCTTAGAGAGTATCATGAACACTGAAGCTTTCTTT.

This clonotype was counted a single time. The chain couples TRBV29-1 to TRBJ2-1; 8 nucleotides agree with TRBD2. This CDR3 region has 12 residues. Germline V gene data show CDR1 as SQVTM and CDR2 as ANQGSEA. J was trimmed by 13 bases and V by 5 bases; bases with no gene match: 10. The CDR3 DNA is TGCAGCGTTCCACTATGGACTAGCCACCAGTTCTTC. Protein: CSVPLWTSHQFF.

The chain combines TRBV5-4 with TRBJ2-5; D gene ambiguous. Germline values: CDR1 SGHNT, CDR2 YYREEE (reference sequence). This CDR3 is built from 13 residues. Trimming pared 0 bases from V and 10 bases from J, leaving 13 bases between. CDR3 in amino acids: CASSLANAAHQYF. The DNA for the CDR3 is TGTGCCAGCAGCTTGGCCAACGCGGCCCACCAGTACTTC.

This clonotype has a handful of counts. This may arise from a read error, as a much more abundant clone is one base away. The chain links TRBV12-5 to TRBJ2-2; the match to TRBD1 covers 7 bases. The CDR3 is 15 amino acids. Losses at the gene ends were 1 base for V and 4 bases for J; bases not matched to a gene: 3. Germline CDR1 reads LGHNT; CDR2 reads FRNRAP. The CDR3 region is CASGLGAGGTGELFF. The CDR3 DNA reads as TGTGCTAGTGGTTTGGGGGCAGGGGGCACCGGGGAGCTGTTTTTT.

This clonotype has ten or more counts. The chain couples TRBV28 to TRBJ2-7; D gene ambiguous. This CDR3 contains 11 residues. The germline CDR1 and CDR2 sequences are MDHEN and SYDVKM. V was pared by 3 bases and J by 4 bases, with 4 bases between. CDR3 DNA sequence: TGTGCCAGCAGTTTTGCATACGAGCAGTACTTC. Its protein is CASSFAYEQYF.

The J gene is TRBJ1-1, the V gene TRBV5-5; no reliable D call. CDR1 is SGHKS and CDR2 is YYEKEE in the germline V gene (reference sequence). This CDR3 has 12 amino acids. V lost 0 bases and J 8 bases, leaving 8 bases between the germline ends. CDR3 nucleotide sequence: TGTGCCAGCAGCTTGGGGGTCCGGGAAGCTTTCTTT. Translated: CASSLGVREAFF.

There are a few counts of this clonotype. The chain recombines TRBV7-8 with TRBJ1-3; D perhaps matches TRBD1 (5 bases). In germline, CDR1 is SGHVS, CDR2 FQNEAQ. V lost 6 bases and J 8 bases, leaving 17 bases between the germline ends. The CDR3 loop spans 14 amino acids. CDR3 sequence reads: CASRLRDLGDTIYF. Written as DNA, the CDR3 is TGTGCCAGCAGGTTACGGGACTTGGGGGACACCATATATTTT.

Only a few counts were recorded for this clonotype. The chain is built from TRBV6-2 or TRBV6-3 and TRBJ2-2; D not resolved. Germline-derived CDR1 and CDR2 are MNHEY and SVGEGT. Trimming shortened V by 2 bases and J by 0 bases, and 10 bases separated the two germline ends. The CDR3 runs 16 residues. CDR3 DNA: TGTGCCAGCAGTTACCGCCGTCCCACGAACACCGGGGAGCTGTTTTTT. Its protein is CASSYRRPTNTGELFF.

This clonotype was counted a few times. CDR3 residues: CAWSVLLASPTSEQYF. In DNA, the CDR3 is TGTGCCTGGAGTGTACTATTGGCCTCTCCTACTTCCGAGCAGTACTTC. The rearrangement joins TRBV30 to TRBJ2-7; D gene ambiguous. The germline V gene has CDR1 GTSNPN and CDR2 SVGIG (reference sequence). The CDR3 totals 16 residues. Trimming left V 0 bases short and J 6 bases short, with 21 bases between.

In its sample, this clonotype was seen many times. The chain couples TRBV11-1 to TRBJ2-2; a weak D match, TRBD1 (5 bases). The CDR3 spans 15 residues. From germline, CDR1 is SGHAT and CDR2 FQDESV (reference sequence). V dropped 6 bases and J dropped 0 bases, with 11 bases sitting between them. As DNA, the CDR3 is TGTGCCAGCAGTAGACACAGGACGAACACCGGGGAGCTGTTTTTT. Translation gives CASSRHRTNTGELFF. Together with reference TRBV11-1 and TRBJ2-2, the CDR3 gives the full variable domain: EAEVAQSPRYKITEKSQAVAFWCDPISGHATLYWYRQILGQGPELLVQFQDESVVDDSQLPKDRFSAERLKGVDSTLKIQPAELGDSAMYLCASSRHRTNTGELFFGEGSRLTVL.

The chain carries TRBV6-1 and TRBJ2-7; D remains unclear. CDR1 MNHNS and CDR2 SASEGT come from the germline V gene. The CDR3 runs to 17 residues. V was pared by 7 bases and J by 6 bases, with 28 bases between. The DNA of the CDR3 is TGTGCCAGCAAGAGGCGTCGAAGCAGCCAGCCGGTAATCGAGCAGTACTTC. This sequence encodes CASKRRRSSQPVIEQYF.

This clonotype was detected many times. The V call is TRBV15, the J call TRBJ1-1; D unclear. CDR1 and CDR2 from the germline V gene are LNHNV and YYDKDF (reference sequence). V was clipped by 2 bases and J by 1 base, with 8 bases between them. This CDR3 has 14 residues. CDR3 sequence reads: CATSRIAGNTEAFF. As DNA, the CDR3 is TGTGCCACCAGCAGAATAGCGGGGAACACTGAAGCTTTCTTT.

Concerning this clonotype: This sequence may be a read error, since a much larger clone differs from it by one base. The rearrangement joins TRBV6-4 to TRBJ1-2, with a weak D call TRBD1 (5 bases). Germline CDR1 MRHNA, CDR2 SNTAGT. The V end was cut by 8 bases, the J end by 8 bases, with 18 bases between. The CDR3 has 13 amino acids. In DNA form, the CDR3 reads TGTGCCAGCGGACGAACTGTGGGGCAAGGCTACACCTTC. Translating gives CASGRTVGQGYTF.

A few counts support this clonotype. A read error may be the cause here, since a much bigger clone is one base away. The CDR3 DNA reads as TGTGCCAGCGGCCGGACGGACGCTCCCTACGAGCAGTACTTC. Protein product: CASGRTDAPYEQYF. The V and J genes are TRBV27 and TRBJ2-7; D ambiguous. Germline CDR1 and CDR2: MNHEY and SMNVEV (reference sequence). V was trimmed by 8 bases and J by 2 bases, leaving 16 bases between them. There are 14 residues in the CDR3.

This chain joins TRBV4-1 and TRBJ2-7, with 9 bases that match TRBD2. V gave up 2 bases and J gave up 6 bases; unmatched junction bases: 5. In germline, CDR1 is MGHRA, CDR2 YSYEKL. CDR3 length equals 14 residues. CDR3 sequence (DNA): TGCGCCAGCAGCCAAATGAGGCGGGAGGGCGAGCAGTACTTC. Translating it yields CASSQMRREGEQYF.